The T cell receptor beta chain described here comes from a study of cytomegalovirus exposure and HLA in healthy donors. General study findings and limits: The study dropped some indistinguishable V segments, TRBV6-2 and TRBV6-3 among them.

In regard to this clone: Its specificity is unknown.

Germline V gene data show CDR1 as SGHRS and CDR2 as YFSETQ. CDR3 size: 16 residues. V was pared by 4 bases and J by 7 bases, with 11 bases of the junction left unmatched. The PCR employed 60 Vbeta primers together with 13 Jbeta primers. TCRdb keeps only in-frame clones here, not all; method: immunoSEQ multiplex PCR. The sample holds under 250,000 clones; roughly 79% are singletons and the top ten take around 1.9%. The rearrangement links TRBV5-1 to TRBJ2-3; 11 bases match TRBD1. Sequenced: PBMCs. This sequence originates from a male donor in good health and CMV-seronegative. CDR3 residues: CASSTPRDRGDNTQYF. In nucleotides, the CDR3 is TGCGCCAGCAGCACTCCGCGGGACAGGGGGGATAATACGCAGTATTTT. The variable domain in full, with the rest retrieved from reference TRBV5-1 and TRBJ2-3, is KAGVTQTPRYLIKTRGQQVTLSCSPISGHRSVSWYQQTPGQGLQFLFEYFSETQRNKGNFPGRFSGRQFSNSRSEMNVSTLELGDSALYLCASSTPRDRGDNTQYFGPGTRLTVL.